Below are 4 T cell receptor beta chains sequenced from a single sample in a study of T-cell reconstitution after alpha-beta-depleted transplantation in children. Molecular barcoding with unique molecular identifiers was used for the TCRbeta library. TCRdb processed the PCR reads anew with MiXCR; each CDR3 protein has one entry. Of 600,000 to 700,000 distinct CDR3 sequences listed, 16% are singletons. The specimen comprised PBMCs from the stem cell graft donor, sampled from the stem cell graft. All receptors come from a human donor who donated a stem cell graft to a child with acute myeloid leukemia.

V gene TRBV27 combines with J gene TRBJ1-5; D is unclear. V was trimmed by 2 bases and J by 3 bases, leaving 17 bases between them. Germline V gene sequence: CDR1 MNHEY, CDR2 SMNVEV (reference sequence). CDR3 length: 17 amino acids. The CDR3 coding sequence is TGTGCCAGCAGTTTACGAGGCCCCGCGGTTATCAATCAGCCCCAGCATTTT. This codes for CASSLRGPAVINQPQHF.

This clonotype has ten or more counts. The CDR3 bases are TGTGCCAGCAGTCCTGACAGGGATAATGGCTACACCTTC. This gives the protein CASSPDRDNGYTF. V is TRBV12-3 or TRBV12-4 and J is TRBJ1-2; TRBD1 matches 7 bases. V trimming: 5 bases; J trimming: 6 bases; junction bases outside the gene matches: 6. This CDR3 has 13 amino acids.

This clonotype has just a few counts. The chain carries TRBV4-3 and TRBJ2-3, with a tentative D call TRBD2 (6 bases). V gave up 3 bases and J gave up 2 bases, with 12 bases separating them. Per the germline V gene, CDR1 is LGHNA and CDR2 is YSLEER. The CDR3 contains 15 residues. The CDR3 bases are TGCGCCAGCAGCCAGTCCGCGGGGTACACAGATACGCAGTATTTT. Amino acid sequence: CASSQSAGYTDTQYF.

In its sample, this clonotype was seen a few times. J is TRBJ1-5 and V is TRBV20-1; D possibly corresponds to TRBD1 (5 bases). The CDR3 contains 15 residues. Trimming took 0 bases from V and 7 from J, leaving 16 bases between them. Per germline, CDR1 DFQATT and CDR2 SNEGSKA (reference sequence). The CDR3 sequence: CSAREFEGFGQPQHF. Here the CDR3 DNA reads TGCAGTGCTAGAGAGTTCGAGGGGTTTGGGCAGCCCCAGCATTTT.